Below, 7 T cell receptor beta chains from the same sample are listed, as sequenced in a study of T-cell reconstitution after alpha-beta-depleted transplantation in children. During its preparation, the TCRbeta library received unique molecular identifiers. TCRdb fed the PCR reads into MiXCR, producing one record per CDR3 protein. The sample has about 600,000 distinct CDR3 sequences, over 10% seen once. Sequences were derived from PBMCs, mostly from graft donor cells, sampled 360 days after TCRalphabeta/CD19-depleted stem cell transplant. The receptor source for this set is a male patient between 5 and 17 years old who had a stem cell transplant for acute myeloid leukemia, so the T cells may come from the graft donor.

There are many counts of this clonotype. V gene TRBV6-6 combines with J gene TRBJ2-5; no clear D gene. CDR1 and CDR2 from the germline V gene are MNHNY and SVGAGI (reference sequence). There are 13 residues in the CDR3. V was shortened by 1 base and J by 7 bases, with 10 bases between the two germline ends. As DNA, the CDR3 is TGTGCCAGCAGTTACTACTACTCCGTGACCCAGTACTTC. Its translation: CASSYYYSVTQYF.

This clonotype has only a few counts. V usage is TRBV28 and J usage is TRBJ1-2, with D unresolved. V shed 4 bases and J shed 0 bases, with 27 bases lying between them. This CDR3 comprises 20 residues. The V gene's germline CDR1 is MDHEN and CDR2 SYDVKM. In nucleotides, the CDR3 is TGTGCCAGCAGTTCGGAAAAAAGAGTCCCGAGGTGGGAAGCTAACTATGGCTACACCTTC. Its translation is CASSSEKRVPRWEANYGYTF.

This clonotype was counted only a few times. CDR3 DNA sequence: TGCGCCAGCAGCTTGGAGTTGGAGGACAGGAGCAACATTCAGTACTTC. Protein: CASSLELEDRSNIQYF. The chain has TRBV5-1 and TRBJ2-4; TRBD1 aligns across 7 bases. V shed 0 bases and J 7 bases; nucleotides not matched to a gene: 10. The CDR3 spans 16 residues. Germline V gene sequence: CDR1 SGHRS, CDR2 YFSETQ. Together with reference TRBV5-1 and TRBJ2-4, the CDR3 gives the full variable domain: KAGVTQTPRYLIKTRGQQVTLSCSPISGHRSVSWYQQTPGQGLQFLFEYFSETQRNKGNFPGRFSGRQFSNSRSEMNVSTLELGDSALYLCASSLELEDRSNIQYFGAGTRLSVL.

Here the CDR3 reads CASSLAPTVSYEQYF. The CDR3 nucleotides are TGTGCCAGCAGCTTGGCCCCGACAGTCTCCTACGAGCAGTACTTC. The V and J genes are TRBV7-2 and TRBJ2-7, with a weak D call TRBD1 (5 bases). The ends were cut back, 3 bases at V and 0 bases at J, with 12 bases in the middle. In germline, CDR1 is SGHTA, CDR2 FQGNSA. The CDR3 runs 15 residues.

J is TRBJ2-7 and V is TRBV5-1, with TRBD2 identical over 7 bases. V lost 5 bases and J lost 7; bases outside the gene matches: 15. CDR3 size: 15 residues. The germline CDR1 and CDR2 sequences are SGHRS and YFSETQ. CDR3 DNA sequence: TGCGCCAGCAGGGCCGATGGGACTAATCTGGGGGAGCAGTACTTC. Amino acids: CASRADGTNLGEQYF.

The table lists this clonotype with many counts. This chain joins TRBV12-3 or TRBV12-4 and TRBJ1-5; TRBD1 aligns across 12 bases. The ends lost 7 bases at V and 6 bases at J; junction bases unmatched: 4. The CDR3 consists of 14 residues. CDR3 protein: CASTGTGGFQPQHF. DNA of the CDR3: TGTGCCAGCACCGGGACAGGGGGCTTTCAGCCCCAGCATTTT.

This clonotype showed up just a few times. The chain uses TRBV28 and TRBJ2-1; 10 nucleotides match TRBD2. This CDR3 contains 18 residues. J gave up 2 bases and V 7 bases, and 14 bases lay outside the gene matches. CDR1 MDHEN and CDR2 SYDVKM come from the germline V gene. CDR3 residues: CASTQGASGRHPYNEQFF. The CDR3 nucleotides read TGTGCCAGCACCCAAGGGGCTAGCGGGAGACACCCCTACAATGAGCAGTTCTTC.